This T cell receptor beta chain was recovered during a study of T cells after yellow fever vaccination. Concerning this clonotype itself: Its antigen remains unknown.

TCRdb independently ran MiXCR on the 5' RACE reads; one entry per CDR3 protein. Here the sample spans hundreds of thousands of distinct CDR3 sequences, roughly a sixth being singletons. Whole-study findings and limits: Weaker overall was a secondary response that nonetheless peaked faster, on day 5 versus 15. Most primary-vaccination clones reappeared after the booster (less than 98% CD4, about 90% CD8). Some clonotypes were seen in both the CD4 and the CD8 compartments. These made up a small share and likely arose from convergent recombination. Abundant clonotypes (contaminants from the bulk population) could be present in FACS-sorted repertoires.

The CDR3 is 13 residues long. CDR1 is SGHRS, CDR2 YFSETQ, per germline. V lost 1 base to trimming and J lost 7 bases, with 11 bases between them. This specimen was PBMCs, taken before the yellow fever booster vaccination. The clonotype was recovered from a man between 18 and 35 years old who received the YFV17D yellow fever vaccine. This sequence joins TRBV5-1 and TRBJ1-1; D unclear. The CDR3 loop is CASSLITADEAFF. CDR3 bases: TGCGCCAGCAGCTTGATCACCGCGGATGAAGCTTTCTTT.